This T cell receptor (beta chain) was profiled in a study of blood T cell repertoires in COVID-19. Study as a whole: In each case, the material was cDNA or gDNA derived from T cells, B-cell-depleted T cells, or PBMCs.

Trimming removed 4 bases from V and 9 bases from J, with 16 bases in between. Per the germline V gene, CDR1 is LGHDT and CDR2 is YNNKEL (reference sequence). The CDR3 has 14 amino acids. In the original workflow: For nucleated cells, counts were estimated from reference gene primer amplification. TCRdb's copy holds only in-frame clones and misses some; the assay was immunoSEQ multiplex PCR. For V, J and clone size, that table is used; D and trimming come from the DNA. The sample carries roughly 180,000 clones, around 87% recorded once. The genes are TRBV3-1 (or the pseudogene TRBV3-2) and TRBJ2-1; D is perhaps TRBD2 (6 bases). The specimen sequenced was peripheral blood. The TCR originated in a man aged 18 to 30 with acute or convalescent COVID-19. The CDR3 loop reads CASSPVGSGSEQFF. In nucleotides, the CDR3 is TGTGCCAGCAGCCCCGTCGGGAGTGGGAGTGAGCAGTTCTTC.